The rows below give T cell receptor beta chains drawn from one sample of a study of blood T cell repertoires in COVID-19. This table comes from immunoSEQ multiplex PCR, and its TCRdb copy is limited to in-frame clones, with some not included. In the table there are approximately 16,000 clones, 80% to 90% of which are singletons. Source material: peripheral blood. The receptors stem from an elderly man with acute or convalescent COVID-19. Both conserved end residues are trimmed from each CDR3.

J,V,CDR3
TRBJ2-7,TRBV14,ASSQGNSNTYEQY
TRBJ1-5,TRBV12-3/TRBV12-4,ASSRQSNQPQH
TRBJ2-2,TRBV18,ASSPPAGGSGNTGELF
TRBJ1-1,TRBV10-2,ASSALDSLNTEAF
TRBJ1-2,TRBV19,ASSEQGTNYGYT
TRBJ2-5,TRBV9,ASSVGRGEETQY
TRBJ1-4,TRBV7-9,ASRPGRGMEKLF
TRBJ1-2,TRBV20-1,SASGGGGYT
TRBJ2-1,TRBV5-1,ASSLGGNYEQF
TRBJ2-1,TRBV5-4,ASSLVGGRRGRREQF
TRBJ1-6,TRBV30,AWSQGASYNSPLH
TRBJ2-2,TRBV27,ASNDRGTGELF
TRBJ1-5,TRBV7-9,ASSPGGGADQPQH
TRBJ1-6,TRBV18,ASSPGTGGYNSPLH
TRBJ2-7,TRBV10-3,AISEFAGTYEQY
TRBJ2-3,TRBV25-1,ASRRTGEVDTQY
TRBJ2-2,TRBV2,ASSPSGAPGELF
TRBJ2-7,TRBV29-1,SVEEGDEQY
TRBJ2-5,TRBV28,ASSQGGGETQY
TRBJ1-2,TRBV19,ASRQNYGYT
TRBJ1-4,TRBV5-4,ASSLDSGDEKLF
TRBJ1-2,TRBV5-1,ASSSASGVYGYT
TRBJ2-1,TRBV6-6,ASSSFGGSNNEQF
TRBJ1-2,TRBV5-5,ASSLGRTSNYGYT
TRBJ1-5,TRBV5-8,ASSWDINQPQH
TRBJ2-7,TRBV24-1,ATSDPDRDEQY
TRBJ1-6,TRBV6-5,ASTLDRGVSPLH